This TCR beta chain derives from a study of T cell responses to AZD1222 COVID-19 vaccine. Trimming cost V 1 base and J 8 bases, with 11 bases left between them. The CDR3 spans 13 residues. CDR1 and CDR2 (germline): MDHEN, SYDVKM. Findings and caveats of the study: Distributed over spike, vaccine-associated CD4 TCRs predominated at 160-218 and 743-854. Of spike-specific TCRs, nearly half reportedly target regions left unmutated in variants. Clonal diversity was possibly underestimated, and white British individuals and females predominated among donors.

To note about this clone: The target antigen is unknown.

TCRdb's table, derived via immunoSEQ multiplex PCR, lists solely in-frame clones and lacks some. The sample yields about 150,000 clones, 90% seen once. The V and J genes are TRBV28 and TRBJ1-1, with D possibly matching TRBD1 (6 bases). The starting material was peripheral blood, obtained on day 0 of AZD1222 vaccination. This receptor was identified in an adult in good health. The CDR3 DNA is TGTGCCAGCAGTTTATTGGGTACAGGGGAAGCTTTCTTT. Its translation is CASSLLGTGEAFF.